The text below deals with one T cell receptor beta chain. Its antigen remains unknown. The sample originates from a study of shared clonotypes between healthy human individuals. For every subset, genomic DNA was evenly distributed across several immunoSEQ plates. The protocol was immunoSEQ multiplex PCR, while the TCRdb copy is restricted to in-frame clones and leaves out a portion. This table has approximately 2.4 million clones, around 95% appearing once. Study results and caveats: A handful of donors held around 5% of naive CD4 clonotypes in common.

The CDR3 has 18 amino acids. Germline lookup yields CDR1 SGHTA and CDR2 FQGNSA. Between the trimmed V and J ends, which lost 1 base and 6 bases, there was a span of 22 bases. The J gene is TRBJ1-5, the V gene TRBV7-2, with D perhaps TRBD1 (5 bases). The receptor was derived from a man between 18 and 35 years old in good health. What was sequenced was naive CD4+ T cells sorted from blood. Subset in this sample: CD45RA+ positively selected. The CDR3 here is CASSLVGRAEGRGQPQHF. DNA of the CDR3: TGTGCCAGCAGCTTAGTAGGCAGGGCTGAAGGGCGAGGTCAGCCCCAGCATTTT.